The TCR beta chain described here comes from a study of blood T cell repertoires in COVID-19. Study in general: COVID-19 samples, acute and convalescent, were from the United States, Italy and Spain. The analysed material was cDNA or gDNA that came from T cells, B-cell-depleted T cells, or PBMCs.

Generated by immunoSEQ multiplex PCR, the TCRdb table keeps only in-frame clones and is missing some. The sample includes about 210,000 clones, around 92% of them seen just once. Input material: peripheral blood. The receptor comes from a young man with acute or convalescent COVID-19.

CDR3 nucleotide sequence: TGTGCCAGCAGTGGACACCTAGCCAAAAACATTCAGTACTTC. Translating gives CASSGHLAKNIQYF. The chain joins TRBV28 to TRBJ2-4; perhaps TRBD1 as D (5 bases). This CDR3 region has 14 residues. The germline V gene has CDR1 MDHEN and CDR2 SYDVKM. Trimming stripped 5 bases from V and 0 bases from J, with 8 bases between.